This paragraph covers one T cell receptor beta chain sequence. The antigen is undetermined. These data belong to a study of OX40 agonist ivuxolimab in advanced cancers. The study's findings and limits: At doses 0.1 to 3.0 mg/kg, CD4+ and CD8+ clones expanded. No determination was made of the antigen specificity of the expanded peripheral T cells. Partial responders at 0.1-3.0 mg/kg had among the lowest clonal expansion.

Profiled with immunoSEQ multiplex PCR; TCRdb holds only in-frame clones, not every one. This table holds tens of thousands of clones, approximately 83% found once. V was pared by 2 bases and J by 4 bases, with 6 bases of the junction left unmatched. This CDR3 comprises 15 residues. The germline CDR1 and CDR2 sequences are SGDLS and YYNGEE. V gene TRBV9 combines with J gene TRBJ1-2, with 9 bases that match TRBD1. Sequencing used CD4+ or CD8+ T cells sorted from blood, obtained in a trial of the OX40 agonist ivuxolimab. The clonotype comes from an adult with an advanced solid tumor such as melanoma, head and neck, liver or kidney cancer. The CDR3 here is CASSVRDRETYGYTF. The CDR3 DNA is TGTGCCAGCAGCGTCCGGGACAGGGAAACCTATGGCTACACCTTC.